This TCR beta chain was sequenced during a study of cytomegalovirus exposure and HLA in healthy donors. Comments on this clone: Its antigen is undetermined.

Whole-study findings and limits: As a later analysis revealed, the rate of TCR association differed by HLA locus, with DRB1 most and HLA-C fewest. Some public TCRs appeared in many individuals, while most sequences were rare. Presence/absence analyses treated sequencing depth as roughly uniform across donors.

The CDR3 loop spans 15 amino acids. The germline gives CDR1 SGHRS, CDR2 YFSETQ. Trimming cost V 0 bases and J 0 bases, with 10 bases left between them. It was with 60 Vbeta and 13 Jbeta primers that the PCR ran. Sequenced by immunoSEQ multiplex PCR; TCRdb stores in-frame clones only, minus some. The sample has a few hundred thousand clones, approximately 84% seen once. The sequence came from a woman in her thirties or forties in good health and CMV-seronegative. The rearrangement uses TRBV5-1 and TRBJ2-7; TRBD1 might be the D (6 bases). Sample: PBMCs. The CDR3 spells CASSLGTESSYEQYF. The CDR3 DNA follows: TGCGCCAGCAGCTTGGGGACAGAAAGCTCCTACGAGCAGTACTTC. Full variable domain (remainder filled in from reference TRBV5-1 and TRBJ2-7): KAGVTQTPRYLIKTRGQQVTLSCSPISGHRSVSWYQQTPGQGLQFLFEYFSETQRNKGNFPGRFSGRQFSNSRSEMNVSTLELGDSALYLCASSLGTESSYEQYFGPGTRLTVT.